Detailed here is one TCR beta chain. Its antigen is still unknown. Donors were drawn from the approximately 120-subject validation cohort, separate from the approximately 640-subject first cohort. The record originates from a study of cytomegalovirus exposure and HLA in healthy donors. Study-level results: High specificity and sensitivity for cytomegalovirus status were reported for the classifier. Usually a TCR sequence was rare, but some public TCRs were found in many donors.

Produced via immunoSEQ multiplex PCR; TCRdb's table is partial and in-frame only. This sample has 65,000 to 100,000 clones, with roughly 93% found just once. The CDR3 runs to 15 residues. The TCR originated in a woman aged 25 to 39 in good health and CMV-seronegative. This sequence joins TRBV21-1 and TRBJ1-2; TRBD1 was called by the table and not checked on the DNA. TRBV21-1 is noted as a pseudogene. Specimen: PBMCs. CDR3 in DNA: TGTGCCAGCGGACTCTCCGGGACAGGTAACTATGGCTACACCTTC. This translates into CASGLSGTGNYGYTF.